The 29 T cell receptor beta chains listed next were all sequenced from one sample in a study of blood T cell repertoires in COVID-19. Method: immunoSEQ multiplex PCR; TCRdb's copy keeps in-frame clones and lacks some. The data contain 160,000 or so clones, around 84% of them singletons. Sequencing used peripheral blood. The receptors derive from a woman of 80 years or more with acute or convalescent COVID-19.

This clone showed up just a few times. V and J are TRBV18 and TRBJ2-2; 10 nucleotides align to TRBD2. V shed 1 base, J shed 4 bases, and the junction held 3 bases outside the gene matches. CDR1 KGHSH and CDR2 LQKENI come from the germline V gene. The CDR3 is 16 amino acids. The CDR3 spells CASSPRTSGATGELFF. The CDR3 DNA is TGTGCCAGCTCACCACGGACTAGCGGAGCCACCGGGGAGCTGTTTTTT.

The chain is built from TRBV18 and TRBJ1-4; 8 bases are shared with TRBD1. Trimming removed 4 bases from V and 0 bases from J; junction bases left unmatched: 7. This CDR3 comprises 17 residues. Germline V gene sequence: CDR1 KGHSH, CDR2 LQKENI. The CDR3 region has the DNA TGTGCCAGCTCACAGCGGGACAGGACCTCAACTAATGAAAAACTGTTTTTT. This encodes CASSQRDRTSTNEKLFF. Filled out from reference TRBV18 and TRBJ1-4, the complete variable domain reads NAGVMQNPRHLVRRRGQEARLRCSPMKGHSHVYWYRQLPEEGLKFMVYLQKENIIDESGMPKERFSAEFPKEGPSILRIQQVVRGDSAAYFCASSQRDRTSTNEKLFFGSGTQLSVL.

V and J are TRBV29-1 and TRBJ2-3; 9 bases agree with TRBD2. Germline loops: CDR1 SQVTM, CDR2 ANQGSEA. The CDR3 is 17 amino acids. The junction had 19 bases not matched to a gene; V was cut back by 6 bases and J by 6 bases. The CDR3 protein is CSVWGGPRASGVDTQYF. The DNA of the CDR3 is TGCAGCGTCTGGGGGGGACCCAGGGCTAGCGGGGTGGATACGCAGTATTTT.

On this clone: The sample carries other DNA sequences with the same CDR3. The CDR3 DNA sequence: TGTGCCAGCTCACCACCGGGACTAGCGGCGAACACCGGGGAGCTGTTTTTT. Its translation: CASSPPGLAANTGELFF. This chain links TRBV18 with TRBJ2-2; the match to TRBD2 covers 11 bases. Germline-derived CDR1 and CDR2 are KGHSH and LQKENI. V was pared by 0 bases and J by 0 bases, with 0 bases of the junction left unmatched. The CDR3 totals 17 residues.

This rearrangement joins TRBV10-3 to TRBJ2-5; D is possibly TRBD1 (6 bases). CDR3 length: 14 residues. Germline CDR1 reads ENHRY; CDR2 reads SYGVKD. V was trimmed by 6 bases and J by 1 base, leaving 12 bases between them. Here the CDR3 reads CAISPGARQETQYF. CDR3 DNA: TGTGCCATCAGCCCAGGGGCCCGCCAAGAGACCCAGTACTTC.

This chain uses TRBV7-2 with TRBJ1-1, with 9 nucleotides matching TRBD1. After removal of 5 bases from V and 6 bases from J, the junction contained 7 bases not matched to a gene. CDR1 is SGHTA and CDR2 is FQGNSA in the germline V gene. The CDR3 has 14 amino acids. CDR3 loop: CASSTDRGSSEAFF. The CDR3 region has the DNA TGTGCCAGCAGCACAGACAGGGGGAGTTCTGAAGCTTTCTTT.

The rearrangement links TRBV7-9 to TRBJ1-1, with 9 bases lining up with TRBD1. This CDR3 contains 18 residues. CDR1 is SEHNR and CDR2 is FQNEAQ in the germline V gene (reference sequence). The V segment lost 5 bases and the J segment 1 base; nucleotides outside the gene matches: 14. The CDR3 reads CASSNLGQGNLWNTEAFF. DNA for the CDR3: TGTGCCAGCAGCAACCTTGGACAGGGGAATCTTTGGAACACTGAAGCTTTCTTT.

The rearrangement links TRBV19 to TRBJ1-1; TRBD1 aligns across 8 bases. The germline gives CDR1 LNHDA, CDR2 SQIVND (reference sequence). V was pared by 6 bases and J by 11 bases, with 14 bases of the junction left unmatched. This CDR3 spans 14 amino acids. The CDR3: CASSGTGGRGRAFF. In DNA form, the CDR3 reads TGTGCCAGTAGCGGGACAGGCGGAAGAGGCCGGGCTTTCTTT.

This clone was seen only a few times. The gene calls are TRBV6-1 and TRBJ1-2; D is ambiguous. V was cut by 1 base and J by 3 bases, with 9 bases left in between. This CDR3 is built from 14 residues. The germline V gene has CDR1 MNHNS and CDR2 SASEGT. CDR3 region: CASSEVGGYYGYTF. The CDR3, as DNA: TGTGCCAGCAGTGAAGTAGGCGGCTACTATGGCTACACCTTC.

CDR3 amino acids: CASSGQGGNQPQHF. The CDR3, as DNA: TGTGCCAGCAGCGGACAGGGTGGCAATCAGCCCCAGCATTTT. The chain has TRBV7-2 and TRBJ1-5; 8 nucleotides line up with TRBD1. The CDR3 runs to 14 residues. With 5 bases clipped from V and 2 bases from J, the junction kept 2 bases outside the gene matches. CDR1 is SGHTA, CDR2 FQGNSA, per germline.

This clone was counted a few times. CDR3 sequence reads: CASSLTGAYEQYF. CDR3 in DNA: TGTGCCAGTAGTCTGACAGGGGCCTACGAGCAGTACTTC. V usage is TRBV19 and J usage is TRBJ2-7; 8 bases are a match to TRBD1. Germline V gives CDR1 LNHDA, CDR2 SQIVND (reference sequence). There are 13 residues in the CDR3. After removal of 5 bases from V and 2 bases from J, the junction contained 2 bases not matched to a gene.

The chain recombines TRBV19 with TRBJ1-2; 8 bases fit TRBD1. This CDR3 comprises 16 residues. Trimming cost V 4 bases and J 4 bases; bases outside gene matches: 11. CDR1 and CDR2 from the germline V gene are LNHDA and SQIVND (reference sequence). CDR3 in DNA: TGTGCCAGTAGTACCTGGACAGGGCGGTACTCCTATGGCTACACCTTC. It encodes CASSTWTGRYSYGYTF.

The chain joins TRBV7-2 to TRBJ1-2; 9 bases agree with TRBD1. The ends lost 5 bases at V and 5 bases at J; junction bases unmatched: 6. CDR3 length equals 14 residues. CDR1 SGHTA and CDR2 FQGNSA come from the germline V gene. The CDR3 is CASSPQGAGYGYTF. CDR3 nucleotide sequence: TGTGCCAGCAGCCCACAGGGGGCAGGATATGGCTACACCTTC.

The chain is built from TRBV6-5 and TRBJ2-7; 11 positions agree with TRBD2. From germline, CDR1 is MNHEY and CDR2 SVGAGI. The CDR3 is made up of 16 amino acids. J was trimmed by 0 bases and V by 1 base; bases with no gene match: 2. CDR3 sequence: CASSYWLAGGSYEQYF. CDR3 nucleotide sequence: TGTGCCAGCAGTTACTGGCTAGCGGGGGGCTCCTACGAGCAGTACTTC.

The chain has TRBV6-5 and TRBJ1-1; TRBD1 aligns across 7 bases. The germline CDR1 and CDR2 sequences are MNHEY and SVGAGI. V was clipped by 6 bases and J by 5 bases; unmatched bases: 3. The CDR3 is 12 residues long. CDR3 residues: CASRQGWTEAFF. The CDR3 DNA reads as TGTGCCAGCAGACAGGGGTGGACTGAAGCTTTCTTT.

This chain links TRBV14 with TRBJ2-5; 8 bases align to TRBD2. CDR3 length: 16 residues. V trimming: 4 bases; J trimming: 5 bases; junction bases outside the gene matches: 12. Germline CDR1 and CDR2: SGHDN and FVKESK. For the CDR3, the DNA is TGTGCCAGCAGCCCTCTTCGCGGGGGGCCCTCGGAGACCCAGTACTTC. This gives the protein CASSPLRGGPSETQYF.

The DNA for the CDR3 is TGTGCCAGCAGCTGGGGACTCGTTACCTACGAGCAGTACTTC. Translated, it gives CASSWGLVTYEQYF. This chain joins TRBV5-5 and TRBJ2-7; tentative D call: TRBD2 (6 bases). The CDR3 sequence is 14 residues long. CDR1 is SGHKS and CDR2 is YYEKEE in the germline V gene (reference sequence). Trimming took off 3 bases at V and 2 bases at J, with 12 bases between the two ends.

The CDR3 spells CASRLDRWGNEKLFF. CDR3 bases: TGTGCCAGCAGACTAGACAGGTGGGGTAATGAAAAACTGTTTTTT. This chain joins TRBV2 and TRBJ1-4; tentative D call: TRBD1 (6 bases). The CDR3 length is 15 residues. Trimming removed 6 bases at V and 4 bases at J, with 15 bases between. Germline CDR1 reads SNHLY; CDR2 reads FYNNEI.

The chain couples TRBV11-2 to TRBJ2-7; a weak D match, TRBD2 (6 bases). Germline V gene lookup returns CDR1 SGHAT and CDR2 FQNNGV. This CDR3 region has 15 residues. Trimming took off 0 bases at V and 2 bases at J, with 11 bases between the two ends. CDR3 in DNA: TGTGCCAGCAGCTTAGACGGGGGAGCAACCTACGAGCAGTACTTC. Residues: CASSLDGGATYEQYF.

This clone was observed a few times. The V and J genes are TRBV6-2 or TRBV6-3 and TRBJ2-7, with a weak D call TRBD2 (6 bases). V lost 3 bases and J 2 bases, leaving 17 bases between the germline ends. The CDR3 is 16 amino acids. CDR1 and CDR2 from the germline V gene are MNHEY and SVGEGT. CDR3 in amino acids: CASSYDGRSVTYEQYF. In DNA form, the CDR3 reads TGTGCCAGCAGTTATGACGGGAGATCGGTGACCTACGAGCAGTACTTC.

The rearrangement joins TRBV7-2 to TRBJ2-1; 9 bases are a match to TRBD2. V shed 6 bases, J shed 0 bases, and the junction held 12 bases outside the gene matches. This CDR3 comprises 18 residues. The germline V gene has CDR1 SGHTA and CDR2 FQGNSA. The CDR3 bases are TGTGCCAGCAGTCCGCTAGCGGGGATGAGGAGCTCCTACAATGAGCAGTTCTTC. This codes for CASSPLAGMRSSYNEQFF.

CDR3 in DNA: TGTGCCAGCAGTTCCCCACCGGGACAGGGTGTTTATGGCTACACCTTC. Translation: CASSSPPGQGVYGYTF. The rearrangement uses TRBV6-5 and TRBJ1-2, with 9 bases that match TRBD1. With 4 bases clipped from V and 5 bases from J, the junction kept 11 bases outside the gene matches. Germline assignment: CDR1 MNHEY and CDR2 SVGAGI. This CDR3 region has 16 residues.

V usage is TRBV7-9 and J usage is TRBJ2-1; the match to TRBD2 covers 8 bases. CDR1 and CDR2 from the germline V gene are SEHNR and FQNEAQ (reference sequence). J gave up 14 bases and V 3 bases, and 3 bases lay outside the gene matches. This CDR3 has 11 amino acids. DNA of the CDR3: TGTGCCAGCAGCTTGGGGACTAGGAAGTTCTTC. Translation gives CASSLGTRKFF.

V is TRBV28 and J is TRBJ1-5, with 7 bases matching TRBD1. The germline CDR1 and CDR2 sequences are MDHEN and SYDVKM. With 5 bases clipped from V and 3 bases from J, the junction kept 10 bases outside the gene matches. The length of the CDR3 is 16 residues. CDR3 DNA: TGTGCCAGCAGTACCAGACAGGGCCAATTCAATCAGCCCCAGCATTTT. Protein: CASSTRQGQFNQPQHF.

The CDR3 protein is CASRTLTGWTEAFF. The CDR3 DNA reads TGCGCCAGCAGAACGCTGACAGGGTGGACTGAAGCTTTCTTT. V gene TRBV10-1 combines with J gene TRBJ1-1, with 7 bases aligning to TRBD1. The V gene end was trimmed by 6 bases and the J gene end by 5 bases; junction bases not matched to a gene: 9. CDR3 length: 14 residues. Germline assignment: CDR1 WNHNN and CDR2 SYGVQD (reference sequence).

The chain uses TRBV30 and TRBJ1-3; 10 nucleotides agree with TRBD1. CDR3 length equals 16 residues. The J segment lost 4 bases and the V segment lost 5 bases, leaving 11 bases of the junction unmatched. Per germline, CDR1 GTSNPN and CDR2 SVGIG (reference sequence). The CDR3 spells CAWASPGTGVGNTIYF. CDR3 in DNA: TGTGCCTGGGCCAGTCCCGGGACAGGGGTCGGAAACACCATATATTTT.

This chain joins TRBV10-1 and TRBJ2-7, with D maybe TRBD1 (5 bases). Germline V gene data show CDR1 as WNHNN and CDR2 as SYGVQD (reference sequence). The CDR3 runs 15 residues. V was clipped by 6 bases and J by 0 bases, with 15 bases between them. This chain's CDR3 is CASSGTGDSSYEQYF. The CDR3 DNA is TGCGCCAGCAGCGGAACAGGAGATAGCTCCTACGAGCAGTACTTC.

The chain recombines TRBV12-5 with TRBJ2-5; the match to TRBD1 covers 8 bases. Germline assignment: CDR1 LGHNT and CDR2 FRNRAP. The junction had 10 bases not matched to a gene; V was cut back by 0 bases and J by 7 bases. The CDR3 consists of 16 residues. The DNA for the CDR3 is TGTGCTAGTGGTTTGGTGTCAGGGGGCGCCTCGGGGACCCAGTACTTC. This encodes CASGLVSGGASGTQYF.

The CDR3 DNA follows: TGTGCCTGGAGTGTAGGGGGGAACACTGAAGCTTTCTTT. Amino acid sequence: CAWSVGGNTEAFF. The chain carries TRBV30 and TRBJ1-1, with D possibly matching TRBD1 (6 bases). Trimming pared 0 bases from V and 1 base from J, leaving 6 bases between. The V gene's germline CDR1 is GTSNPN and CDR2 SVGIG (reference sequence). This CDR3 comprises 13 residues.